Shown below are 22 T cell receptor beta chains from a single sample sequenced in a study of vaccination effects on CD4 cells after COVID-19. Isolating CD4+ T cells followed around nine days of culture. Participants were given two doses of BNT162b2 or mRNA-1273 vaccine. Their specific antigens are unknown. Generated by immunoSEQ multiplex PCR, the TCRdb table keeps only in-frame clones and is missing some. The table lists 66,000 or so clones, 74% of them singletons. Sequenced material: CD4+ T cells from PBMCs cultured without peptide, taken after COVID-19 vaccination. Receptors originate from a human donor who received a COVID-19 vaccine.

The V and J genes are TRBV4-2 and TRBJ2-5; D remains ambiguous. Germline CDR1 LGHNA, CDR2 YNFKEQ. V lost 5 bases and J 3 bases, leaving 10 bases between the germline ends. The CDR3 spans 13 residues. Here the CDR3 reads CASSVTWKETQYF. In DNA form, the CDR3 reads TGTGCCAGCAGCGTGACATGGAAAGAGACCCAGTACTTC.

The chain uses TRBV5-1 and TRBJ1-5, with D perhaps TRBD1 (6 bases). Germline CDR1 is SGHRS and CDR2 is YFSETQ. The germline V and J ends were trimmed by 4 bases and 7 bases, with 15 bases remaining between them. The CDR3 spans 14 residues. The CDR3: CASSPEGGLQPQHF. In nucleotides, the CDR3 is TGCGCCAGCAGCCCGGAGGGGGGGCTACAGCCCCAGCATTTT.

The chain couples TRBV7-8 to TRBJ1-2; 8 bases are a match to TRBD1. The CDR3 runs 15 residues. Germline-derived CDR1 and CDR2 are SGHVS and FQNEAQ. The trim removed 5 bases at V and 2 bases at J, leaving 7 bases unmatched. The CDR3 DNA reads as TGTGCCAGCAGCAAAGACAGGGGTGAGAACTATGGCTACACCTTC. This gives the protein CASSKDRGENYGYTF.

This clone was recorded once. The gene calls are TRBV9 and TRBJ2-2; no clear D gene. CDR1 SGDLS and CDR2 YYNGEE come from the germline V gene. Trimming shortened V by 1 base and J by 2 bases, and 6 bases separated the two germline ends. This CDR3 contains 14 residues. This CDR3 reads CASSVRRNTGELFF. In DNA, the CDR3 is TGTGCCAGCAGCGTAAGGCGTAACACCGGGGAGCTGTTTTTT.

The V call is TRBV5-6, the J call TRBJ2-2, with 7 bases that match TRBD1. Germline V lookup: CDR1 SGHDT, CDR2 YYEEEE. The CDR3 contains 16 residues. The V segment lost 4 bases and the J segment 5 bases; nucleotides outside the gene matches: 11. The CDR3 loop reads CASSGAGPGGTGELFF. The CDR3 nucleotides are TGTGCCAGCAGCGGTGCGGGTCCAGGGGGAACCGGGGAGCTGTTTTTT.

This clone was seen a few times. CDR3 nucleotides: TGTGCCTGGAGTATAGGTCCGCATCAGCCCCAGCATTTT. Protein: CAWSIGPHQPQHF. This rearrangement joins TRBV30 to TRBJ1-5, with D unclear. The CDR3 is made up of 13 amino acids. Looked up from germline, CDR1 is GTSNPN and CDR2 is SVGIG (reference sequence). Trimming took 2 bases from V and 5 from J, leaving 10 bases between them.

This chain joins TRBV3-1 (or the pseudogene TRBV3-2) and TRBJ1-1; a possible D gene is TRBD1 (5 bases). CDR3 size: 19 residues. Germline-derived CDR1 and CDR2 are LGHDT and YNNKEL (reference sequence). V was cut by 4 bases and J by 7 bases, with 31 bases left in between. CDR3 nucleotide sequence: TGTGCCAGCAGCCCGGCTCTTTGGGGGTCTTCGGGCATCCGTGATGAAGCTTTCTTT. This encodes CASSPALWGSSGIRDEAFF.

V and J are TRBV2 and TRBJ2-3; D is possibly TRBD1 (5 bases). The V gene lost 4 bases and the J gene lost 0 bases, with 8 bases spanning the gap. Germline CDR1 SNHLY, CDR2 FYNNEI. The CDR3 length is 14 residues. CDR3 sequence: CASSGGGSTDTQYF. The CDR3 DNA reads TGTGCCAGCAGTGGGGGCGGAAGCACAGATACGCAGTATTTT.

In its sample, this clone was seen once. V and J are TRBV24-1 and TRBJ1-5; D not certain. Germline assignment: CDR1 KGHDR and CDR2 SFDVKD. With 3 bases removed from V and 7 bases from J, the gap between germline ends came to 9 bases. The CDR3 length is 13 residues. DNA of the CDR3: TGTGCCACCAGTGATCCCCGGGGACAGCCCCAGCATTTT. This gives the protein CATSDPRGQPQHF.

This chain links TRBV5-1 with TRBJ2-2; 8 bases fit TRBD2. Germline assignment: CDR1 SGHRS and CDR2 YFSETQ. The CDR3 has 17 residues. With 0 bases clipped from V and 2 bases from J, the junction kept 6 bases outside the gene matches. CDR3 protein: CASSLAETSANTGELFF. The DNA of the CDR3 is TGCGCCAGCAGCTTGGCCGAGACTAGCGCCAACACCGGGGAGCTGTTTTTT.

This chain connects TRBV5-6 to TRBJ1-2; maybe TRBD1 (6 bases). There are 16 residues in the CDR3. The V and J ends lost 5 bases and 1 base respectively, with 18 bases between them. CDR1 and CDR2 from the germline V gene are SGHDT and YYEEEE. CDR3 nucleotides: TGTGCCAGCAGTTCTCAGTTGGGGGCCTTTAACTATGGCTACACCTTC. Translating gives CASSSQLGAFNYGYTF.

This clone has just a few counts. Sequence at one end of the junction differs from germline and may be a read error. The chain has TRBV10-1 and TRBJ1-2; no clear D gene. Germline CDR1 WNHNN, CDR2 SYGVQD (reference sequence). The CDR3 has 12 residues. The CDR3 loop reads CASSESGTANNF. CDR3 bases: TGCGCCAGCAGTGAGTCCGGTACAGCGAACAATTTC.

The chain combines TRBV4-3 with TRBJ2-2; possible D gene TRBD1, 6 bases. The CDR3 is made up of 14 amino acids. Germline V gene data show CDR1 as LGHNA and CDR2 as YSLEER. V lost 4 bases and J lost 3, with 9 bases in between. The DNA of the CDR3 is TGCGCCAGCAGCCCACAGGGCTACACCGGGGAGCTGTTTTTT. Protein product: CASSPQGYTGELFF.

In regard to this clone: The DNA is omitted, as the CDR3 cannot be located on it reliably, and the CDR3 follows TCRdb's listing. The chain has TRBV3-1 (or the pseudogene TRBV3-2) and TRBJ2-7. The germline CDR1 and CDR2 sequences are LGHDT and YNNKEL (reference sequence). The CDR3 has 11 residues if both end residues are counted. CDR3 sequence: CASILDYEQYV.

The chain joins TRBV12-5 to TRBJ1-5, with 11 bases fitting TRBD1. Germline V gene sequence: CDR1 LGHNT, CDR2 FRNRAP. This CDR3 has 15 amino acids. Unmatched junction bases numbered 3, after V lost 4 bases and J lost 4 bases. In nucleotides, the CDR3 is TGTGCTAGTGGTTCAGGGACAGGGGGAAATCAGCCCCAGCATTTT. Protein: CASGSGTGGNQPQHF.

The genes are TRBV5-1 and TRBJ2-3, with 9 bases lining up with TRBD1. Germline values: CDR1 SGHRS, CDR2 YFSETQ. Trimming cost V 5 bases and J 1 base; bases outside gene matches: 8. The CDR3 has 16 residues. This chain's CDR3 is CASSDRDRDRTDTQYF. As DNA, the CDR3 is TGCGCCAGCAGTGATCGGGACAGGGACCGCACAGATACGCAGTATTTT.

This clone was observed many times. At one boundary the junction diverges from the germline segment, which might be a read error. The chain has TRBV2 and TRBJ1-6, with TRBD1 identical over 10 bases. Germline CDR1 reads SNHLY; CDR2 reads FYNNEI. CDR3 length: 16 amino acids. The CDR3 region is CASNPTGGQYSSPLHF. CDR3 in DNA: TGTGCCAGCAACCCGACAGGGGGCCAATATAGTTCACCCCTCCACTTT.

The chain has TRBV27 and TRBJ2-5; 10 positions match TRBD1. CDR1 and CDR2 (germline): MNHEY, SMNVEV (reference sequence). The CDR3 covers 15 residues. V gave up 5 bases and J gave up 3 bases; unmatched junction bases: 6. In DNA, the CDR3 is TGTGCCAGCAGTGAACCCGGGACAGGGGAAGAGACCCAGTACTTC. Protein: CASSEPGTGEETQYF.

The gene calls are TRBV3-1 (or the pseudogene TRBV3-2) and TRBJ1-5; D gene uncertain. V was cut by 0 bases and J by 2 bases, with 2 bases left in between. Germline CDR1 is LGHDT and CDR2 is YNNKEL (reference sequence). The CDR3 contains 13 residues. In DNA, the CDR3 is TGTGCCAGCAGCCAAGACCGCAATCAGCCCCAGCATTTT. This encodes CASSQDRNQPQHF.

The chain has TRBV30 and TRBJ1-2; D remains ambiguous. The V gene's germline CDR1 is GTSNPN and CDR2 SVGIG (reference sequence). Trimming removed 2 bases at V and 8 bases at J, with 12 bases between. The CDR3 is made up of 12 amino acids. The CDR3 nucleotides are TGTGCCTGGAGTCCCAAGACGGGGGGCTACACCTTC. Protein: CAWSPKTGGYTF.

V and J are TRBV30 and TRBJ1-2, with D possibly matching TRBD1 (6 bases). The V and J ends lost 0 bases and 4 bases respectively, with 9 bases between them. Per the germline V gene, CDR1 is GTSNPN and CDR2 is SVGIG (reference sequence). The CDR3 loop spans 13 amino acids. CDR3 amino acids: CAWSVSRGYGYTF. The CDR3 nucleotides read TGTGCCTGGAGTGTAAGCAGGGGCTATGGCTACACCTTC.

J is TRBJ1-1 and V is TRBV9, with D possibly matching TRBD1 (5 bases). Trimming shortened V by 4 bases and J by 5 bases, and 15 bases separated the two germline ends. Germline CDR1 is SGDLS and CDR2 is YYNGEE. The CDR3 has 14 amino acids. CDR3 nucleotides: TGTGCCAGCAGCTCTCAGGGTAGTAGTACTGAAGCTTTCTTT. As protein: CASSSQGSSTEAFF. Drawing the rest from reference TRBV9 and TRBJ1-1, the complete variable domain is DSGVTQTPKHLITATGQRVTLRCSPRSGDLSVYWYQQSLDQGLQFLIQYYNGEERAKGNILERFSAQQFPDLHSELNLSSLELGDSALYFCASSSQGSSTEAFFGQGTRLTVV.